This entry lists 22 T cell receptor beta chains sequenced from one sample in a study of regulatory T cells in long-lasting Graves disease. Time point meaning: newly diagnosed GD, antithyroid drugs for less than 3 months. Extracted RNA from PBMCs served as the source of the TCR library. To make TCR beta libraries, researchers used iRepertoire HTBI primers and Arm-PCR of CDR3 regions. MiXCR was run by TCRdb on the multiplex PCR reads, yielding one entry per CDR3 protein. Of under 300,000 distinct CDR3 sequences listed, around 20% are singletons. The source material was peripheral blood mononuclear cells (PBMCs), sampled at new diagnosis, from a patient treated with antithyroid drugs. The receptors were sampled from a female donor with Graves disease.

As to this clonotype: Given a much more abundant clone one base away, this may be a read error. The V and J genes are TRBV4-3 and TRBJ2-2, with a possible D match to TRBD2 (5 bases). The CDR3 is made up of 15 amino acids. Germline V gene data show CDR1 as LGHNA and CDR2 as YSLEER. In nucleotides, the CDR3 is TGCGCCAGCGGCCAAGAGTTCTCCGCGGGCGGGGAGCTGTTTTTT. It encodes CASGQEFSAGGELFF.

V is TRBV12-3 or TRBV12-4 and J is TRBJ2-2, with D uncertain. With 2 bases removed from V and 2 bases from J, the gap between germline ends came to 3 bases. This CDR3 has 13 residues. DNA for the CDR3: TGTGCCAGCAGTTTAATTAACACCGGGGAGCTGTTTTTT. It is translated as CASSLINTGELFF.

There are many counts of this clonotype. The CDR3 protein is CASSQAATGGFEQYF. For the CDR3, the DNA is TGCGCCAGCAGCCAGGCCGCGACAGGGGGCTTCGAGCAGTACTTC. The chain has TRBV4-3 and TRBJ2-7; TRBD1 matches at 10 bases. V trimming: 3 bases; J trimming: 6 bases; junction bases outside the gene matches: 8. The length of the CDR3 is 15 residues. CDR1 is LGHNA and CDR2 is YSLEER in the germline V gene.

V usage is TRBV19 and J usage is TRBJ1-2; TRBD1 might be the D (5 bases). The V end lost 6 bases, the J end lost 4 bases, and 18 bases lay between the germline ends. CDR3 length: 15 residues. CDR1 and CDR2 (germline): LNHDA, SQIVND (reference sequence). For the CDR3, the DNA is TGTGCCAGTAGCCCGGGGGGGGTTGGGGGCTATGGCTACACCTTC. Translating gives CASSPGGVGGYGYTF.

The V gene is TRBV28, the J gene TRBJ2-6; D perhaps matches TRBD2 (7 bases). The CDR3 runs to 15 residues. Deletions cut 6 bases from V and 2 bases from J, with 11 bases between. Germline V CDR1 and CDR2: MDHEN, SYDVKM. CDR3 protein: CASRTGGAGANVLTF. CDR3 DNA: TGTGCCAGCAGAACGGGGGGCGCTGGGGCCAACGTCCTGACTTTC.

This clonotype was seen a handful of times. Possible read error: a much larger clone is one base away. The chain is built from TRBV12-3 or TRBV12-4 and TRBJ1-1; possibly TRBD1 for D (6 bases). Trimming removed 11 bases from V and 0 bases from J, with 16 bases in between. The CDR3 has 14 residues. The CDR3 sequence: CAGKTGNMNTEAFF. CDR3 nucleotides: TGTGCCGGCAAGACAGGCAACATGAACACTGAAGCTTTCTTT.

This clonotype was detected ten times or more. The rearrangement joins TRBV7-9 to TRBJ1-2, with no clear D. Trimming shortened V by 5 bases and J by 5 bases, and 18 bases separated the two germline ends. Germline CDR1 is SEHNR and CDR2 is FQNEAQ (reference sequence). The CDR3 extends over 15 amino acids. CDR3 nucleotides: TGTGCCAGCAGCCCCACGGCGGTGGCAGTTTATGGCTACACCTTC. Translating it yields CASSPTAVAVYGYTF.

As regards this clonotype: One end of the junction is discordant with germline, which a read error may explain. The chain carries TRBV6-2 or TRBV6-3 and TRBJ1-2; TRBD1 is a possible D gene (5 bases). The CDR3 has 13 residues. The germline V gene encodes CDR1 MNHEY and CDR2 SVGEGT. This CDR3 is CVSSYGLGEGYTF. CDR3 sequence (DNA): TGTGTCAGCAGTTACGGTTTGGGGGAAGGCTACACCTTC.

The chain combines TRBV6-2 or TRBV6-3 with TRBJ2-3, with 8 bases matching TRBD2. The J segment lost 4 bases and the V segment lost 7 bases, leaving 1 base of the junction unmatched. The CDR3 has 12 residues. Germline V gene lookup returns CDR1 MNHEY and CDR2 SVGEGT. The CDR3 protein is CASKAGADTQYF. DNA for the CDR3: TGTGCCAGCAAAGCGGGAGCAGATACGCAGTATTTT.

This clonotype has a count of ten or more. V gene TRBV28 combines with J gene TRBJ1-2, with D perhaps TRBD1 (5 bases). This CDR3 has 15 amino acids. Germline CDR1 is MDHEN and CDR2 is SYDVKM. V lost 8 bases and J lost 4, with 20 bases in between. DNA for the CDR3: TGTGCCAGCGTATCCTATATGACAGCTCTCTATGGCTACACCTTC. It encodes CASVSYMTALYGYTF.

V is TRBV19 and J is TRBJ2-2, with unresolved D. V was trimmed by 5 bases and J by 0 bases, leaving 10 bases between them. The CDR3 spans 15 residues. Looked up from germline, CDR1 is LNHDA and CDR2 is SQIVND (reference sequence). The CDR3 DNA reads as TGTGCCAGTAGTGTTTGGCTGGCGAACACCGGGGAGCTGTTTTTT. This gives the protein CASSVWLANTGELFF.

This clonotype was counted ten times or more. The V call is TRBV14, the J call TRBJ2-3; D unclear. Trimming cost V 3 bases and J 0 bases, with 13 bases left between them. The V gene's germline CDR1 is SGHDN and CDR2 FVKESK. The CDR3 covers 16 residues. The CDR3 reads CASSQALGVSTDTQYF. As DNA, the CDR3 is TGTGCCAGCAGCCAGGCCCTTGGAGTTAGCACAGATACGCAGTATTTT.

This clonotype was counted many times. CDR3 loop: CAWANNEQFF. DNA of the CDR3: TGTGCCTGGGCTAACAATGAGCAGTTCTTC. The V and J genes are TRBV30 and TRBJ2-1; D gene uncertain. The CDR3 has 10 amino acids. V lost 5 bases and J 5 bases, leaving 4 bases between the germline ends. The germline gives CDR1 GTSNPN, CDR2 SVGIG (reference sequence).

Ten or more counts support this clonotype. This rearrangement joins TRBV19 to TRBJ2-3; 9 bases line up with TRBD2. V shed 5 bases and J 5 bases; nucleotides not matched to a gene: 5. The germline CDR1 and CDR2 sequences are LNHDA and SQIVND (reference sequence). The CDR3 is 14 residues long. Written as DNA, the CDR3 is TGTGCCAGTAGTCAGCGGGAGGCGAGAGATACGCAGTATTTT. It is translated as CASSQREARDTQYF.

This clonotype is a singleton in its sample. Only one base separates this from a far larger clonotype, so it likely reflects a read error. Written as DNA, the CDR3 is TGTGCCAGCAGCTTAGACGTCACAGATACGCAGCATTTT. It encodes CASSLDVTDTQHF. V gene TRBV11-3 combines with J gene TRBJ2-3; D gene ambiguous. The J call may be faulty, since TRBJ1-5 better matches the DNA end. From germline, CDR1 is SGHNT and CDR2 YENEEA. The CDR3 is made up of 13 amino acids.

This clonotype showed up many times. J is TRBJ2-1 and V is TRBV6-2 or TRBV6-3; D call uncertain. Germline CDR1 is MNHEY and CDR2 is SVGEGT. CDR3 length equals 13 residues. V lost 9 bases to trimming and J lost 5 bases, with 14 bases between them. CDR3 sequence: CASIREYDNEQFF. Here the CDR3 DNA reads TGTGCCAGTATAAGGGAATACGACAATGAGCAGTTCTTC.

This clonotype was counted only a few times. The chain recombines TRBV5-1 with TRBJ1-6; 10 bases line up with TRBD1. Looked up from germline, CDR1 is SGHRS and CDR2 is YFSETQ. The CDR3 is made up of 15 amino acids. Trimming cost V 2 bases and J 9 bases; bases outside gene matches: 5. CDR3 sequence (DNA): TGCGCCAGCAGCTTAGGACAGGGGGGCGCTTCACCCCTCCACTTT. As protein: CASSLGQGGASPLHF.

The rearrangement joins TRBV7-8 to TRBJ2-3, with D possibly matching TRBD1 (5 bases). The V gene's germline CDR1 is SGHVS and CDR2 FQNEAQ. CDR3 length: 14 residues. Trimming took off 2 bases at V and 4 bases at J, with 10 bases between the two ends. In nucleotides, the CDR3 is TGTGCCAGCAGCTTATCAGCAGGGTCAGATACGCAGTATTTT. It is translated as CASSLSAGSDTQYF.

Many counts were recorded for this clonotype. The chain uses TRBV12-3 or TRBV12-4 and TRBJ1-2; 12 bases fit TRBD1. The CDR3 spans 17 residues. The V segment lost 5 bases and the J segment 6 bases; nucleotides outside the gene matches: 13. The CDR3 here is CASSTNPGQGAVDGYTF. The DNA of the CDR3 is TGTGCCAGCAGTACGAACCCGGGACAGGGGGCAGTCGATGGCTACACCTTC.

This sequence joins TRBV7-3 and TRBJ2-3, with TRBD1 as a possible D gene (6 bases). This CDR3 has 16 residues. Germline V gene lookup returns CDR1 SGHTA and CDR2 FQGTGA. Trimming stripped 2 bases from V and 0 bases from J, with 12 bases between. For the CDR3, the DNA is TGTGCCAGCAGCTTAGAGGGGGTCTCTAGCACAGATACGCAGTATTTT. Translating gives CASSLEGVSSTDTQYF.

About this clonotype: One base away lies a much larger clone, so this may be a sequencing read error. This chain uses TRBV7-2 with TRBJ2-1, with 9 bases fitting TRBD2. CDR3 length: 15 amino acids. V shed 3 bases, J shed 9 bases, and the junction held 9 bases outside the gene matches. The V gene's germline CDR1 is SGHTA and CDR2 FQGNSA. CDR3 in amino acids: CASSLASRGGGEQFF. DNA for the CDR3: TGTGCCAGCAGCTTGGCTTCGCGGGGGGGCGGTGAGCAGTTCTTC.

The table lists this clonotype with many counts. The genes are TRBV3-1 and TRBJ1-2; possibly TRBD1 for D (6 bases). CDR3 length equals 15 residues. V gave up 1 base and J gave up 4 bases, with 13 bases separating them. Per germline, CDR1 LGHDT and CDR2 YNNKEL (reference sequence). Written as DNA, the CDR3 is TGTGCCAGCAGCCAAGCCTCCTCAGGGGCCTATGGCTACACCTTC. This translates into CASSQASSGAYGYTF.